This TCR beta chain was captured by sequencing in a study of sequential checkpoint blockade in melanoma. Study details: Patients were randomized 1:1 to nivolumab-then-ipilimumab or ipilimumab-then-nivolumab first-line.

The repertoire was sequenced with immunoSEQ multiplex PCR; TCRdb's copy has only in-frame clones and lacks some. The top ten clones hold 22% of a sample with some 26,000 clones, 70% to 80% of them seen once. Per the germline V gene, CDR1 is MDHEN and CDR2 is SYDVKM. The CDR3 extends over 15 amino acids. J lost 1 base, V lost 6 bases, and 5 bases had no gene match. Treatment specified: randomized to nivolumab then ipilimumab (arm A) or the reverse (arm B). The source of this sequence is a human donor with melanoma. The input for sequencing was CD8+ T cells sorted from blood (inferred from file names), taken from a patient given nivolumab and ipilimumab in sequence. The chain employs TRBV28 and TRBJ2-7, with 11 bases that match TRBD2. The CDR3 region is CASRITSGRSYEQYF. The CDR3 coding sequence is TGTGCCAGCAGGATCACTAGCGGGAGATCCTACGAGCAGTACTTC. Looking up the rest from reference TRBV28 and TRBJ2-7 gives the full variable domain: DVKVTQSSRYLVKRTGEKVFLECVQDMDHENMFWYRQDPGLGLRLIYFSYDVKMKEKGDIPEGYSVSREKKERFSLILESASTNQTSMYLCASRITSGRSYEQYFGPGTRLTVT.